What follows is one TCR beta chain and its context. It has no known antigen specificity. One base away there is no much larger clone; base qualities are not given. Sample time point, as interpreted from the label and publication: pretreatment peripheral blood. The cohort included roughly 30 patients with locally advanced or metastatic urothelial carcinoma who were treated at Memorial Sloan Kettering on a trial protocol. Peripheral blood mononuclear cells were collected from each patient pretreatment and during treatment, giving between 1 and 8 total time points per patient. The Qiagen DNeasy Blood extraction kit was used to purify genomic DNA from total PBMCs and from tumor samples. PBMCs were collected pretreatment and during treatment and were isolated and stored as previously described. The CDR3, cysteine through phenylalanine, is 13 amino acids long. Of all the DNA, just the CDR3 is kept, 39 bases in frame from base 1. V and J are truncated by 3 bases and 2 bases respectively, leaving an intervening sequence of 8 bases. In the germline V gene, CDR1 corresponds to SGHRS and CDR2 to YFSETQ.

Synthetic TCR analog templates were spiked into each PCR to estimate absolute template abundance from read counts. The immunoSEQ assay was used to amplify TCRbeta CDR3 regions from genomic DNA with bias-controlled V and J gene primers. Sequencing of rearranged TCRbeta segments was performed at approximately 20X coverage. In the paper's pipeline: Sequencing errors were corrected by clustering, and CDR3s were annotated against IMGT so that V, D and J genes could be assigned. Out-of-frame and stop-codon sequences were excluded, and only productive TCRbeta rearrangements were used in downstream analyses. To compute clonality, Shannon entropy was normalized by the log of the number of unique productive sequences and then subtracted from one. Fisher's exact test with Benjamini-Hochberg correction, at a threshold of adjusted p below 0.01, was used to find clones that differed between time points or between blood and tumor. TCRdb mirrors the immuneACCESS table, restricted to in-frame sequences. Some clones are absent from its copies; in checked studies, under half trace to an unresolved V gene, and the reason for the others is unknown. Clone size and the V and J calls come from that table; the DNA yielded D and trimming. A total of 60,000 or so clones appear in this sample, 81% of them only once. The ten largest clones add up to 3.2% of the sample.

These data originate in a study of PD-L1 blockade in urothelial cancer (dated by TCRdb to 2015 to 2018). With respect to the entire study: Therapy was started around 2014 for all patients, and atezolizumab 1,200 mg was administered intravenously every 3 weeks. About 90% of the roughly 29 patients were identified as males with urothelial cancer of bladder origin, and a prior smoking history was reported by 18 of 29 patients. An ECOG performance status of 0 or 1 was recorded for the patients, and 0 to 3 prior chemotherapy regimens had been received by the patients. Blood samples were analyzed at 3 weeks after treatment start (second dose) and at 6 weeks after treatment start. A median of approximately 140,000 T cells and tens of thousands of unique TCRs was obtained from blood samples, and a median clonality of approximately 0.08 was observed. An exploratory multi-omic analysis was conducted of the somatic, immune and clinical correlates of response to PD-L1 blockade with atezolizumab in urothelial cancer. Pretreatment tumor samples, along with matched peripheral blood serially collected before and after atezolizumab treatment, were subjected to TCR sequencing. Progression-free survival longer than 6 months counted as durable clinical benefit, and TCR features were additionally tested against both progression-free and overall survival. In the same patients who had TCR sequencing, pretreatment tumors also underwent whole exome sequencing and RNA sequencing. Under 10 patients reached durable clinical benefit, while about 20 patients did not. Pretreatment blood TCR-seq was available for around 29 patients, at least one posttreatment blood collection was obtained for 25 or so patients, and tumor TCR-seq was available for 25 or so patients. Here is what the overall study found, with its caveats: Because of the small sample size (n ≈ 29) and the many exploratory analyses performed, the results are intended to be regarded as hypothesis-generating. Among patients with durable benefit, tumor-associated TCR clones showed greater expansion in peripheral blood 3 weeks after treatment started (n ≈ 20, p = 0.022). Improved progression-free and overall survival was found to be associated with pretreatment peripheral blood TCR clonality below the median.

This material consisted of PBMCs, taken around atezolizumab (anti-PD-L1) treatment. This clonotype was obtained from a man in his 70s with urothelial cancer. The chain joins TRBV5-1 to TRBJ2-5, with TRBD2 as a weak D call on 6 bases. The CDR3 is CASSWDLQETQYF. The DNA is TGCGCCAGCAGCTGGGACTTACAAGAGACCCAGTACTTC.